This paragraph covers one TCR beta chain sequence. This specimen belongs to a study of blood T cell repertoires in COVID-19. At the level of the study: Samples taken during acute and convalescent COVID-19 were collected in the United States, Italy and Spain.

This CDR3 comprises 14 residues. The V gene lost 6 bases and the J gene lost 7 bases, with 16 bases spanning the gap. CDR1 and CDR2 from the germline V gene are WSHSY and SAAADI. Sequenced by immunoSEQ multiplex PCR; TCRdb stores in-frame clones only, minus some. The sample has nearly 55,000 clones; around 84% are singletons. Sequencing was done on a sample of peripheral blood. The chain joins TRBV10-2 to TRBJ2-1; the D gene is possibly TRBD2 (7 bases). The TCR was taken from a man between 65 and 85 years old with active COVID-19. This CDR3 reads CASRKGGAVNEQFF. The CDR3 nucleotides read TGCGCCAGCAGGAAGGGGGGGGCCGTTAATGAGCAGTTCTTC.